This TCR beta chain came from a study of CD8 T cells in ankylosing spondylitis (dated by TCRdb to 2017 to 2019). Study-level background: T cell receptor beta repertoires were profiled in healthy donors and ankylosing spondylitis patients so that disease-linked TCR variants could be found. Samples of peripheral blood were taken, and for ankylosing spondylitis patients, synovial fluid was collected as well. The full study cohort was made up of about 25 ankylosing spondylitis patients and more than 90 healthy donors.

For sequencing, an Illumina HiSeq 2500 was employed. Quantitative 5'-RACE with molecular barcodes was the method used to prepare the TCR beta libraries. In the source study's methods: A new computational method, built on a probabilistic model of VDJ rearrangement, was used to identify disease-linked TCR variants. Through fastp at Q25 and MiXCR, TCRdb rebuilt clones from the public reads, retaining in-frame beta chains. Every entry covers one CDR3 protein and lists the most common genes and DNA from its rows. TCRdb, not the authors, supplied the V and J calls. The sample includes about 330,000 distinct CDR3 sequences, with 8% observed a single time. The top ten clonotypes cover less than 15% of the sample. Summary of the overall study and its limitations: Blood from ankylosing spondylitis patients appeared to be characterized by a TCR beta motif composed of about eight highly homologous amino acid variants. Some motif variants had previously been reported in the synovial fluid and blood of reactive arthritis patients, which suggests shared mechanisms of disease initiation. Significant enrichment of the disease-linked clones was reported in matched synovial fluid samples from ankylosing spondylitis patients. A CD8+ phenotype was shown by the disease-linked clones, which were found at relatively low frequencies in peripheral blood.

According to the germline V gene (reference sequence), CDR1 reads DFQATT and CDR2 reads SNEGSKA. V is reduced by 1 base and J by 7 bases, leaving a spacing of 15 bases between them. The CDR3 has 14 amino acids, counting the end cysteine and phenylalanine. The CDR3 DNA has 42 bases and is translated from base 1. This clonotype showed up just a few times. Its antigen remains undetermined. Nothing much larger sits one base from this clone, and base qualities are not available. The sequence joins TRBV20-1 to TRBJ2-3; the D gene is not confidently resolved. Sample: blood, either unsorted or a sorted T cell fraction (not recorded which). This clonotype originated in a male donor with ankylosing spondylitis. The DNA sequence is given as TGCAGTGCTAGAGTTGACGAAGACGGATATACGCAGTATTTT. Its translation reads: CSARVDEDGYTQYF.